The source of this TCR beta chain is a study of blood T cell repertoires in COVID-19. Study-level background: Acute-phase and convalescent COVID-19 samples originated in the United States, Italy and Spain. In each case, the material was cDNA or gDNA derived from T cells, B-cell-depleted T cells, or PBMCs.

The germline gives CDR1 LGHNA, CDR2 YSLEER. Trimming shortened V by 1 base and J by 3 bases, and 6 bases separated the two germline ends. This CDR3 spans 13 amino acids. This clone was counted once. Sequenced by immunoSEQ multiplex PCR; TCRdb stores in-frame clones only, minus some. The table has roughly 41,000 clones, 80% to 85% seen once. The rearrangement joins TRBV4-3 to TRBJ2-5; D possibly corresponds to TRBD2 (6 bases). Sequenced: peripheral blood. This clonotype originated in a man in his sixties with COVID-19, enrolled during active disease. CDR3 protein: CASSQGTKETQYF. CDR3 bases: TGCGCCAGCAGCCAAGGGACTAAAGAGACCCAGTACTTC.